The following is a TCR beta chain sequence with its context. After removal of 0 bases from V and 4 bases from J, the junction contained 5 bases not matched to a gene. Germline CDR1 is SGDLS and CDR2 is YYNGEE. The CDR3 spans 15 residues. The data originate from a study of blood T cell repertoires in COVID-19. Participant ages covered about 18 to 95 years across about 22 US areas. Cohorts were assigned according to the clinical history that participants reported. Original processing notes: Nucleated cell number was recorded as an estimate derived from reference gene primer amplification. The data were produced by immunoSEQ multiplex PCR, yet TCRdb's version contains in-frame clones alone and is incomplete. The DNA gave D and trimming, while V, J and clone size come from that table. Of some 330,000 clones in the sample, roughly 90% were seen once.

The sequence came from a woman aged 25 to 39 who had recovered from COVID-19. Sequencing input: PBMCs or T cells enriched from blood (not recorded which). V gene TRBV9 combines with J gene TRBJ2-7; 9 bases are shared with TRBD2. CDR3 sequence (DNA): TGTGCCAGCAGCGTAGGACTAGCGGAGAGGTACGAGCAGTACTTC. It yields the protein CASSVGLAERYEQYF.